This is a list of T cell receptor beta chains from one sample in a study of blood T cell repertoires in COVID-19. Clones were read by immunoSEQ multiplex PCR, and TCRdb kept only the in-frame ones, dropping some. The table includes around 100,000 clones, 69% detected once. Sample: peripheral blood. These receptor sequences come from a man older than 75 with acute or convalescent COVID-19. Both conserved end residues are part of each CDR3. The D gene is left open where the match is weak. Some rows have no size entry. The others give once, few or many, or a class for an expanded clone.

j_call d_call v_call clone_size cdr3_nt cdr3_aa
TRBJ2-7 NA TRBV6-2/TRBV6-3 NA TGTGCCAGCAGTCTGCGACACTCCTACGAGCAGTACTTC CASSLRHSYEQYF
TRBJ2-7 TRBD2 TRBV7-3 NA TGTGCCAGCAGCTTAATGCGGGAGAGCTCCTACGAGCAGTACTTC CASSLMRESSYEQYF
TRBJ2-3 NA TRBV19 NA TGTGCCAGTAGTACCCGGAGGGCCCCAGATACGCAGTATTTT CASSTRRAPDTQYF
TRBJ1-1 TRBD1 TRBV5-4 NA TGTGCCAGCAGCTTGGGGACAGGGAGAACTGAAGCTTTCTTT CASSLGTGRTEAFF
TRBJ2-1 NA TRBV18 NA TGTGCCAGCTCACCTCCAATGGCAGACAATGAGCAGTTCTTC CASSPPMADNEQFF
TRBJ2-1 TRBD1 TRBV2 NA TGTGCCGGGACAGCTTACAATGAGCAGTTCTTC CAGTAYNEQFF
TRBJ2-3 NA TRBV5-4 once TGTGCCAGCAGCTTGCCAGGGGAAGATACGCAGTATTTT CASSLPGEDTQYF
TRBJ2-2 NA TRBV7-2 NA TGTGCCAGCAGCCCCGAGGAGCTAATACCTACGAGGGAGCTGTTTTTT CASSPEELIPTRELFF
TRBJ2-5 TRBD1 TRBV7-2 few TGTGCCAGCAGCTTAGCGCAGGAAGGGGGCCGTTACTTC CASSLAQEGGRYF
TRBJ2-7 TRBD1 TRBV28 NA TGTGCCAGCAGGAGGAGGACAGGGGCAGGAAACGAGCAGTACTTC CASRRRTGAGNEQYF
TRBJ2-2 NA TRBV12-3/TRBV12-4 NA TGTGCCAGCACTCTGTCCGGGGAGCTGTTTTTT CASTLSGELFF
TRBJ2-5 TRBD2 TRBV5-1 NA TGCGCCAGCACCCTTGAGCGGGGAGAGACCCAGTACTTC CASTLERGETQYF
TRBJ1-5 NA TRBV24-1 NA TGTGCCACCAGTGATTTGGGGGGGGTCGGCAATCAGCCCCAGCATTTT CATSDLGGVGNQPQHF
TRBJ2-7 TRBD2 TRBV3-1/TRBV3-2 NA TGTGCCAGCAGCCAAGGACTAGCGGGAGCCTACGAGCAGTACTTC CASSQGLAGAYEQYF
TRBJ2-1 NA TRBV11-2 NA TGTGCCAGCAGCTTAGCGGGGAACCGGCATGAGCAGTTCTTC CASSLAGNRHEQFF
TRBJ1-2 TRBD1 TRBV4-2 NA TGTGCCAGCAGCCAAGTCGACAGGGCCTATGGCTACACCTTC CASSQVDRAYGYTF
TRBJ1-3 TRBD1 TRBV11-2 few TGTGCCAGCAGCCTGGGACAGGGGGCTTCTGGAAACACCATATATTTT CASSLGQGASGNTIYF
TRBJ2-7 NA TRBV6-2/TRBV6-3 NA TGTGCCAGCAGTTCGCCCCCCGCAAGGAGATCCTACGAGCAGTACTTC CASSSPPARRSYEQYF
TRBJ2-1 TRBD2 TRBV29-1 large TGCAGCGTTGAATCCGGGACTAGCGCGTACAATGAGCAGTTCTTC CSVESGTSAYNEQFF
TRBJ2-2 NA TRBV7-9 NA TGTGCCAGCAGCTTGGCAGGAACCGGGGAGCTGTTTTTT CASSLAGTGELFF
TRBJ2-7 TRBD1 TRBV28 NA TGTGCCAGCAGTACCCCATCCACCGGGACAGGTGAGCAGTACTTC CASSTPSTGTGEQYF
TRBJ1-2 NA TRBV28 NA TGTGCCAGCAGGGCAACAGCTAACTATGGCTACACCTTC CASRATANYGYTF
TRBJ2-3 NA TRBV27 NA TGTGCCAGCAAACCTTATCAGGGGGGAGATACGCAGTATTTT CASKPYQGGDTQYF
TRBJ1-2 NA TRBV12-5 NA TGTGCTAGTGGTTTAGCAGGGAACTATGGCTACACCTTC CASGLAGNYGYTF
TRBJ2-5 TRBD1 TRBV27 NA TGTGCCAGCAGAGCGACAGGGTTCGAGGGTTACCAAGAGACCCAGTACTTC CASRATGFEGYQETQYF
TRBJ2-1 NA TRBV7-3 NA TGTGCCAGCAGCCCCGGGGGATCCTACAATGAGCAGTTCTTC CASSPGGSYNEQFF
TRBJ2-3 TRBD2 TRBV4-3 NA TGCGCCAGCAGCCAAGATAAGGGGACTAGAGCCACAGATACGCAGTATTTT CASSQDKGTRATDTQYF
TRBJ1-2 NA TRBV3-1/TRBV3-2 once TGTGCCAGCAGCCAAGCGGGTAGAGGCTACACCTTC CASSQAGRGYTF
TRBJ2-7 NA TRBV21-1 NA TGTGCCAGCAGAGGGACTAGCGGGAGGGGAATCTCCTACGAGCAGTACTTC CASRGTSGRGISYEQYF
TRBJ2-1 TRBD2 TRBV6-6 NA TGTGCCAGCCGGGGAACCCCGGGACTAGCGGCCAATGAGCAGTTCTTC CASRGTPGLAANEQFF
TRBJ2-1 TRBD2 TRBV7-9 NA TGTGCCAGCAGCACCCTAGCGGGGAGCTCCTACAATGAGCAGTTCTTC CASSTLAGSSYNEQFF
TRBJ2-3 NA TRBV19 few TGTGCCAGTAGTCGCGCAGATACGCAGTATTTT CASSRADTQYF